The clone carrying this TCR beta chain was found a few times. The CDR3 consists of 11 residues. The germline V and J ends were trimmed by 2 bases and 9 bases, with 8 bases remaining between them. Germline-derived CDR1 and CDR2 are SGHTA and FQGNSA. Primers included in the PCR were 60 Vbeta and 13 Jbeta primers. Assay used: immunoSEQ multiplex PCR; TCRdb lists only in-frame clones, some missing. The sample yields about 120,000 clones, 81% seen once. These data originate in a study of cytomegalovirus exposure and HLA in healthy donors. Sequencing input: PBMCs. The sequence derives from a woman aged 25 to 45 in good health and CMV-seronegative. The gene calls are TRBV7-2 and TRBJ2-7; TRBD1 is a possible D gene (5 bases). The DNA of the CDR3 is TGTGCCAGCAGCTTACACAGGTCGCAGTACTTC. Translated: CASSLHRSQYF.